Presented here are 27 T cell receptor beta chains from one specimen sequenced in a study of CD8 T cells in Susac syndrome. Reverse transcription used roughly 0.45 to 1 ug RNA and random hexamers. TCRdb itself ran the immunoSEQ multiplex PCR reads through MiXCR, one entry per CDR3 protein. This table holds just under 150,000 distinct CDR3 sequences, around 94% found once. Sequences were obtained from CD4+ T cells from PBMCs. The origin of the receptors is a human donor in good health.

The chain is built from TRBV4-1 and TRBJ2-2; 10 nucleotides match TRBD2. This CDR3 is built from 17 residues. Germline lookup yields CDR1 MGHRA and CDR2 YSYEKL. After removal of 2 bases from V and 1 base from J, the junction contained 4 bases not matched to a gene. The chain's CDR3 is CASSQPGTSVNTGELFF. The CDR3 region has the DNA TGCGCCAGCAGCCAACCCGGGACTAGCGTGAACACCGGGGAGCTGTTTTTT.

V and J are TRBV5-1 and TRBJ2-7; weak D call: TRBD1 (6 bases). Germline V lookup: CDR1 SGHRS, CDR2 YFSETQ. CDR3 length equals 15 residues. Trimming pared 4 bases from V and 3 bases from J, leaving 17 bases between. Here the CDR3 reads CASSTVAGADYEQYF. CDR3 nucleotides: TGCGCCAGCAGCACCGTGGCAGGGGCCGACTACGAGCAGTACTTC.

The chain carries TRBV7-2 and TRBJ2-1, with D possibly being TRBD1 or TRBD2 (5 bases each). The ends were cut back, 4 bases at V and 0 bases at J, with 16 bases in the middle. CDR3 length equals 17 residues. Germline CDR1 is SGHTA and CDR2 is FQGNSA. The CDR3 is CASSSSLWGSSYNEQFF. The CDR3, as DNA: TGTGCCAGCAGCTCTAGCCTTTGGGGGAGCTCCTACAATGAGCAGTTCTTC.

The V gene is TRBV19, the J gene TRBJ1-1; no clear D gene. V dropped 6 bases and J dropped 10 bases, with 18 bases sitting between them. The CDR3 is 13 amino acids. Germline CDR1 is LNHDA and CDR2 is SQIVND (reference sequence). The CDR3 DNA sequence: TGTGCCAGTAGGGATAAAAAGGCCCTGGGAGCTTTCTTT. It is translated as CASRDKKALGAFF.

V is TRBV15 and J is TRBJ1-2; D may be TRBD1 (5 bases). V shed 0 bases and J shed 8 bases, with 13 bases lying between them. The CDR3 loop spans 14 amino acids. Germline V gene data show CDR1 as LNHNV and CDR2 as YYDKDF (reference sequence). The CDR3 spells CATSRDLTGPGYTF. The DNA for the CDR3 is TGTGCCACCAGCAGAGACCTCACGGGACCGGGCTACACCTTC.

DNA of the CDR3: TGTGCCAGTAGTATAGCAAGTAACGCCCTCTCCACAGATACGCAGTATTTT. Translating it yields CASSIASNALSTDTQYF. V and J are TRBV19 and TRBJ2-3; unclear D gene. The V and J ends lost 1 base and 2 bases respectively, with 16 bases between them. Germline CDR1 and CDR2: LNHDA and SQIVND (reference sequence). The CDR3 is made up of 17 amino acids. The full variable domain, its missing parts supplied by reference TRBV19 and TRBJ2-3, is DGGITQSPKYLFRKEGQNVTLSCEQNLNHDAMYWYRQDPGQGLRLIYYSQIVNDFQKGDIAEGYSVSREKKESFPLTVTSAQKNPTAFYLCASSIASNALSTDTQYFGPGTRLTVL.

The chain joins TRBV20-1 to TRBJ2-1; D is possibly TRBD2 (6 bases). The germline V gene encodes CDR1 DFQATT and CDR2 SNEGSKA (reference sequence). The CDR3 sequence is 15 residues long. Trimming shortened V by 1 base and J by 6 bases, and 16 bases separated the two germline ends. CDR3 DNA sequence: TGCAGTGCTAGAGTCATTCGACCCGGGAGCAATGAGCAGTTCTTC. The encoded protein is CSARVIRPGSNEQFF.

The rearrangement links TRBV2 to TRBJ2-3; TRBD2 agrees at 8 bases. From germline, CDR1 is SNHLY and CDR2 FYNNEI. Trimming removed 5 bases from V and 3 bases from J; junction bases left unmatched: 7. The CDR3 consists of 15 residues. The CDR3 DNA is TGTGCCAGCAGTACGGGAGGGGATAAAACAGATACGCAGTATTTT. Protein product: CASSTGGDKTDTQYF.

The chain is built from TRBV20-1 and TRBJ2-3, with 8 bases aligning to TRBD2. Germline V gene sequence: CDR1 DFQATT, CDR2 SNEGSKA (reference sequence). This CDR3 comprises 15 residues. V lost 6 bases, J lost 2 bases, and 10 bases stayed unmatched. The CDR3 DNA reads as TGCAGTGCCACCGGGGGGGGGCTTGTCACAGATACGCAGTATTTT. Its protein is CSATGGGLVTDTQYF.

The chain couples TRBV5-1 to TRBJ2-1, with 7 bases that match TRBD2. The CDR3 runs to 15 residues. The germline V gene has CDR1 SGHRS and CDR2 YFSETQ. V shed 0 bases, J shed 2 bases, and the junction held 2 bases outside the gene matches. The CDR3: CASSLDGTTYNEQFF. Written as DNA, the CDR3 is TGCGCCAGCAGCTTGGACGGGACTACCTACAATGAGCAGTTCTTC.

V usage is TRBV24-1 and J usage is TRBJ2-1, with D possibly being TRBD1 or TRBD2 (6 bases each). The CDR3 covers 16 residues. Germline V gives CDR1 KGHDR, CDR2 SFDVKD. Trimming pared 0 bases from V and 5 bases from J, leaving 13 bases between. The CDR3 here is CATSDLRGAYNNEQFF. DNA of the CDR3: TGTGCCACCAGTGATTTGAGGGGGGCTTACAACAATGAGCAGTTCTTC.

V is TRBV5-1 and J is TRBJ2-7; 7 bases agree with TRBD1. Germline values: CDR1 SGHRS, CDR2 YFSETQ. V was clipped by 4 bases and J by 3 bases; unmatched bases: 4. This CDR3 has 13 amino acids. The CDR3 sequence: CASSLGQLYEQYF. The CDR3 coding sequence is TGCGCCAGCAGCCTGGGACAGCTCTACGAGCAGTACTTC.

The CDR3 reads CASSLGRISYEQYF. The CDR3 nucleotides read TGTGCCAGCAGCTTGGGGAGGATTTCCTACGAGCAGTACTTC. The genes are TRBV7-9 and TRBJ2-7, with D possibly matching TRBD2 (6 bases). This CDR3 has 14 residues. Germline CDR1 reads SEHNR; CDR2 reads FQNEAQ (reference sequence). The V and J ends lost 3 bases and 1 base respectively, with 10 bases between them. The entire variable domain, with the rest obtained from reference TRBV7-9 and TRBJ2-7, is as follows: DTGVSQNPRHKITKRGQNVTFRCDPISEHNRLYWYRQTLGQGPEFLTYFQNEAQLEKSRLLSDRFSAERPKGSFSTLEIQRTEQGDSAMYLCASSLGRISYEQYFGPGTRLTVT.

This clonotype occurred once. The V and J genes are TRBV2 and TRBJ2-3; no firm D call. With 7 bases removed from V and 1 base from J, the gap between germline ends came to 12 bases. The CDR3 contains 14 residues. Germline CDR1 is SNHLY and CDR2 is FYNNEI. The CDR3 here is CASKASRGTDTQYF. CDR3 coding DNA: TGTGCCAGCAAAGCCTCGCGAGGCACAGATACGCAGTATTTT.

The rearrangement links TRBV30 to TRBJ1-1, with TRBD1 as a possible D gene (6 bases). The germline V and J ends were trimmed by 5 bases and 5 bases, with 15 bases remaining between them. The CDR3 has 13 residues. Germline CDR1 GTSNPN, CDR2 SVGIG (reference sequence). CDR3 region: CAWGVGGRTEAFF. The CDR3 DNA reads as TGTGCCTGGGGGGTCGGGGGGCGGACTGAAGCTTTCTTT.

CDR3 loop: CASSLDLGNTGELFF. DNA of the CDR3: TGTGCCAGCAGCTTAGATTTGGGGAATACCGGGGAGCTGTTTTTT. V usage is TRBV7-9 and J usage is TRBJ2-2; D unresolved. V was pared by 1 base and J by 5 bases, with 11 bases between. The CDR3 is 15 residues long. In germline, CDR1 is SEHNR, CDR2 FQNEAQ (reference sequence).

The sample holds one count of this clonotype. The chain has TRBV7-6 and TRBJ2-7, with 8 positions matching TRBD1. V lost 5 bases and J lost 6; bases outside the gene matches: 12. The CDR3 has 15 amino acids. Looked up from germline, CDR1 is SGHVS and CDR2 is FNYEAQ. The CDR3 is CASSLGQGGSIEQYF. CDR3 DNA sequence: TGTGCCAGCAGCCTAGGACAGGGTGGCTCCATCGAGCAGTACTTC.

This clonotype was recorded only once. This sequence joins TRBV20-1 and TRBJ2-5; perhaps TRBD2 as D (5 bases). Germline CDR1 reads DFQATT; CDR2 reads SNEGSKA (reference sequence). This CDR3 is built from 16 residues. V gave up 0 bases and J gave up 1 base, with 15 bases separating them. CDR3 protein: CSARDPEERTQETQYF. The DNA for the CDR3 is TGCAGTGCTAGAGACCCGGAGGAGCGAACCCAAGAGACCCAGTACTTC.

J is TRBJ2-3 and V is TRBV3-1; tentatively, D is TRBD1 or TRBD2 (5 bases each). Per germline, CDR1 LGHDT and CDR2 YNNKEL (reference sequence). The CDR3 is 13 residues long. The V end was cut by 4 bases, the J end by 4 bases, with 9 bases between. CDR3 loop: CASSRGEADTQYF. Here the CDR3 DNA reads TGTGCCAGCAGCCGAGGGGAAGCAGATACGCAGTATTTT.

The V call is TRBV6-5, the J call TRBJ2-1; D perhaps matches TRBD1 (6 bases). Germline V gene sequence: CDR1 MNHEY, CDR2 SVGAGI. The V end lost 6 bases, the J end lost 7 bases, and 16 bases lay between the germline ends. This CDR3 is 14 amino acids long. The CDR3 loop is CASRRPTGLNEQFF. CDR3 nucleotides: TGTGCCAGCAGACGTCCGACAGGTTTGAATGAGCAGTTCTTC.

The rearrangement links TRBV5-1 to TRBJ2-5; D is tentatively TRBD1 or TRBD2 (5 bases each). The CDR3 covers 18 residues. The ends were cut back, 0 bases at V and 1 base at J, with 19 bases in the middle. Germline assignment: CDR1 SGHRS and CDR2 YFSETQ. In DNA form, the CDR3 reads TGCGCCAGCAGCTTGGCCAAAACGGGGCTCAGCGGCCAAGAGACCCAGTACTTC. It is translated as CASSLAKTGLSGQETQYF. Based on the CDR3 plus reference TRBV5-1 and TRBJ2-5, the full variable domain is KAGVTQTPRYLIKTRGQQVTLSCSPISGHRSVSWYQQTPGQGLQFLFEYFSETQRNKGNFPGRFSGRQFSNSRSEMNVSTLELGDSALYLCASSLAKTGLSGQETQYFGPGTRLLVL.

The chain recombines TRBV12-3 or TRBV12-4 with TRBJ1-1; weak D call: TRBD1 (5 bases). V shed 9 bases and J shed 3 bases, with 20 bases lying between them. CDR3 size: 15 residues. The CDR3 loop is CASSPPGPGYTEAFF. Here the CDR3 DNA reads TGTGCCAGTTCTCCCCCGGGGCCGGGGTACACTGAAGCTTTCTTT.

The V call is TRBV18, the J call TRBJ2-1; maybe TRBD2 (6 bases). Germline assignment: CDR1 KGHSH and CDR2 LQKENI. V gave up 6 bases and J gave up 4 bases, with 19 bases separating them. The CDR3 extends over 16 amino acids. This CDR3 reads CASSLGVGSGYNEQFF. CDR3 nucleotide sequence: TGTGCCAGCTCCCTCGGCGTAGGTAGCGGATACAATGAGCAGTTCTTC.

This rearrangement joins TRBV15 to TRBJ2-1, with 9 bases lining up with TRBD2. There are 15 residues in the CDR3. V was pared by 5 bases and J by 5 bases, with 7 bases of the junction left unmatched. From germline, CDR1 is LNHNV and CDR2 YYDKDF (reference sequence). Here the CDR3 DNA reads TGTGCCACCAGCGGGGGCACTAGCGGGCACAATGAGCAGTTCTTC. This codes for CATSGGTSGHNEQFF. The complete variable domain, with remaining parts taken from reference TRBV15 and TRBJ2-1, reads DAMVIQNPRYQVTQFGKPVTLSCSQTLNHNVMYWYQQKSSQAPKLLFHYYDKDFNNEADTPDNFQSRRPNTSFCFLDIRSPGLGDTAMYLCATSGGTSGHNEQFFGPGTRLTVL.

This clonotype occurred a few times. V usage is TRBV10-3 and J usage is TRBJ2-2; a possible D gene is TRBD1 (6 bases). V shed 8 bases and J shed 1 base, with 17 bases lying between them. The CDR3 runs 16 residues. CDR1 and CDR2 (germline): ENHRY, SYGVKD. CDR3 sequence (DNA): TGTGCCATCCAGCGAGGGGACACCTTGAACACCGGGGAGCTGTTTTTT. This encodes CAIQRGDTLNTGELFF.

The chain links TRBV11-1 to TRBJ2-7, with 10 bases lining up with TRBD1. The CDR3 covers 14 residues. CDR1 and CDR2 (germline): SGHAT, FQDESV (reference sequence). The V segment lost 5 bases and the J segment 3 bases; nucleotides outside the gene matches: 4. CDR3 loop: CASSRDRGYYEQYF. CDR3 nucleotide sequence: TGTGCCAGCAGCCGGGACAGGGGTTACTACGAGCAGTACTTC.

The chain links TRBV18 to TRBJ1-2; possibly TRBD1 for D (5 bases). The V end lost 3 bases, the J end lost 2 bases, and 10 bases lay between the germline ends. CDR1 and CDR2 (germline): KGHSH, LQKENI. This CDR3 region has 14 residues. This CDR3 is CASSPTQVNYGYTF. CDR3 nucleotides: TGTGCCAGCTCACCCACACAGGTGAACTATGGCTACACCTTC.